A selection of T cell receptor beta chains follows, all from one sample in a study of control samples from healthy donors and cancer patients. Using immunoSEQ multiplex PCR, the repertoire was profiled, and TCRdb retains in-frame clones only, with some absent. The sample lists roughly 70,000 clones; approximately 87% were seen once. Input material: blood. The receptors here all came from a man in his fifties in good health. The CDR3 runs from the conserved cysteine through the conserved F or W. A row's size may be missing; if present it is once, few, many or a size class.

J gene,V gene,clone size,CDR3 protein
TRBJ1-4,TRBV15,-,CATSRRGTNEKLFF
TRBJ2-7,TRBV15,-,CATSRDGREQYF
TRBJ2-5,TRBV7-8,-,CASSRERVRETQYF
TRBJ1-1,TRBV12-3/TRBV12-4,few,CASSHSGLAFF
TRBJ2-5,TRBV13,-,CASSLDGGAGGLEETQYF
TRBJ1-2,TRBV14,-,CASSYRGSYGYTF
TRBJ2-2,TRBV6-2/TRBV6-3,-,CASSYLLGTGELFF
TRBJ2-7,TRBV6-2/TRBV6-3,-,CASSRQGSNEQYF
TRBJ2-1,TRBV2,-,CASSGRREGRDPEQFF
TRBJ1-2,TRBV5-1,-,CASSFSGGDYGYTF
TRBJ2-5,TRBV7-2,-,CASSPTGFAETQYF
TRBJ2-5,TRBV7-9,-,CASSLNPGFVQETQYF
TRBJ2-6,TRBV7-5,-,CARSPPPGTAGANVLTF
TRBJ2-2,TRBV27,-,CASSFRLAGGNTGELFF
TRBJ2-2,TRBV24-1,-,CATSDLYRNTGELFF
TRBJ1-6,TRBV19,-,CASSPPGSPLHF
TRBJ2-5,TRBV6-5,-,CASSSGRRQETQYF
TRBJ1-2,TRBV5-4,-,CASSFRGSYGYTF
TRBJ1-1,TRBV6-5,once,CASRGTGLAFF
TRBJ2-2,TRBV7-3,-,CASSLVRGRVPGELFF
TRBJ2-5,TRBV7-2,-,CASMLLGGAQETQYF
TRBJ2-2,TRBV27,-,CASSLWRALTGELFF